These T cell receptor beta chains were read from a single sample in a study of blood T cells in healthy people across ages. TCRdb reanalysed the 5' RACE reads using MiXCR and keeps one entry per CDR3 protein. The table records over 1.5 million distinct CDR3 sequences, 49% of them present only once. What was sequenced was blood. All receptors derive from a woman aged 40 to 49 in good health. CDR3s include the opening cysteine and the closing phenylalanine or tryptophan. The order of the fields is clone size, J gene, D gene, V gene, CDR3 protein, CDR3 DNA. The D gene is left open where the match is weak. Not all rows give a size; the values are once, few, many and, for expanded clones, a class.

clone size: .
J gene: TRBJ2-7
D gene: .
V gene: TRBV20-1
CDR3 protein: CSALGRPELTYEQYF
CDR3 DNA: TGCAGTGCCCTGGGACGGCCCGAACTAACCTACGAGCAGTACTTC

clone size: few
J gene: TRBJ2-1
D gene: TRBD1
V gene: TRBV11-2
CDR3 protein: CASSLVQGRVNEQFF
CDR3 DNA: TGTGCCAGCAGCTTAGTACAGGGGAGAGTCAATGAGCAGTTCTTC

clone size: few
J gene: TRBJ1-4
D gene: TRBD1
V gene: TRBV29-1
CDR3 protein: CSAGTGGKEKLFF
CDR3 DNA: TGCAGCGCCGGGACAGGGGGGAAAGAAAAACTGTTTTTT

clone size: .
J gene: TRBJ2-3
D gene: .
V gene: TRBV4-3
CDR3 protein: CASSQLTGVSTDTQYF
CDR3 DNA: TGCGCCAGCAGCCAATTAACGGGGGTTAGCACAGATACGCAGTATTTT

clone size: few
J gene: TRBJ2-1
D gene: TRBD2
V gene: TRBV6-1
CDR3 protein: CASSEWGTSGGLSSYNEQFF
CDR3 DNA: TGTGCCAGCAGTGAATGGGGGACTAGCGGGGGCCTGAGCTCCTACAATGAGCAGTTCTTC

clone size: .
J gene: TRBJ2-7
D gene: .
V gene: TRBV4-2
CDR3 protein: CASSPWEEVGSYEQYF
CDR3 DNA: TGTGCCAGCAGCCCATGGGAGGAGGTCGGGTCCTACGAGCAGTACTTC

clone size: .
J gene: TRBJ2-1
D gene: .
V gene: TRBV7-2
CDR3 protein: CASSRGTVGGDEQFF
CDR3 DNA: TGTGCCAGCAGCCGCGGGACAGTTGGGGGCGATGAGCAGTTCTTC

clone size: .
J gene: TRBJ2-7
D gene: .
V gene: TRBV11-2
CDR3 protein: CASSLTIPGYEQYF
CDR3 DNA: TGTGCCAGCAGCTTAACGATCCCAGGCTACGAGCAGTACTTC

clone size: .
J gene: TRBJ2-4
D gene: .
V gene: TRBV7-3
CDR3 protein: CASSFNPFAEQYF
CDR3 DNA: TGTGCCAGCAGCTTCAATCCTTTTGCTGAGCAGTACTTC

clone size: few
J gene: TRBJ2-2
D gene: .
V gene: TRBV29-1
CDR3 protein: CSAPSVTGELFF
CDR3 DNA: TGCAGCGCCCCTAGTGTCACCGGGGAGCTGTTTTTT

clone size: few
J gene: TRBJ2-7
D gene: .
V gene: TRBV20-1
CDR3 protein: CSARVTSNYEQYF
CDR3 DNA: TGCAGTGCTAGAGTAACCTCAAACTACGAGCAGTACTTC

clone size: .
J gene: TRBJ2-3
D gene: .
V gene: TRBV10-3
CDR3 protein: CAISEVWGATDTQYF
CDR3 DNA: TGTGCCATCAGTGAGGTCTGGGGGGCAACAGATACGCAGTATTTT

clone size: .
J gene: TRBJ2-5
D gene: .
V gene: TRBV9
CDR3 protein: CASSVGEVQETQYF
CDR3 DNA: TGTGCCAGCAGCGTCGGCGAGGTCCAAGAGACCCAGTACTTC

clone size: few
J gene: TRBJ2-4
D gene: TRBD2
V gene: TRBV5-1
CDR3 protein: CASSLEYPSGQNIQYF
CDR3 DNA: TGCGCCAGCAGCTTGGAGTATCCTAGCGGCCAAAACATTCAGTACTTC

clone size: few
J gene: TRBJ2-2
D gene: .
V gene: TRBV7-3
CDR3 protein: CASSPMGGQNTGELFF
CDR3 DNA: TGTGCCAGCAGCCCAATGGGGGGGCAGAACACCGGGGAGCTGTTTTTT

clone size: .
J gene: TRBJ1-2
D gene: .
V gene: TRBV7-2
CDR3 protein: CASSLGGTAYYGYTF
CDR3 DNA: TGTGCCAGCAGCTTAGGCGGGACGGCCTATTATGGCTACACCTTC

clone size: .
J gene: TRBJ2-7
D gene: .
V gene: TRBV5-1
CDR3 protein: CASSRSQDGTYEQYF
CDR3 DNA: TGCGCCAGCAGTCGGTCCCAGGACGGCACCTACGAGCAGTACTTC

clone size: few
J gene: TRBJ2-7
D gene: .
V gene: TRBV12-3/TRBV12-4
CDR3 protein: CASSLFPGSSYEQYF
CDR3 DNA: TGTGCCAGCAGTTTATTTCCAGGGAGCTCCTACGAGCAGTACTTC

clone size: .
J gene: TRBJ1-5
D gene: .
V gene: TRBV4-1
CDR3 protein: CASTPREYSNQPQHF
CDR3 DNA: TGCGCCAGCACCCCTCGTGAGTATAGCAATCAGCCCCAGCATTTT

clone size: many
J gene: TRBJ2-7
D gene: .
V gene: TRBV7-2
CDR3 protein: CASSLGGGVSSYEQYF
CDR3 DNA: TGTGCCAGCAGCTTAGGGGGCGGGGTTAGCTCCTACGAGCAGTACTTC

clone size: .
J gene: TRBJ2-3
D gene: .
V gene: TRBV6-1
CDR3 protein: CASKEGGTTDTQYF
CDR3 DNA: TGTGCCAGCAAGGAGGGGGGGACCACAGATACGCAGTATTTT

clone size: .
J gene: TRBJ1-4
D gene: TRBD1
V gene: TRBV28
CDR3 protein: CASKQGAGNEKLFF
CDR3 DNA: TGTGCCAGCAAACAGGGGGCTGGTAATGAAAAACTGTTTTTT

clone size: few
J gene: TRBJ2-3
D gene: .
V gene: TRBV27
CDR3 protein: CASSSPGATDTQYF
CDR3 DNA: TGTGCCAGCAGTTCTCCGGGAGCGACGGATACGCAGTATTTT

clone size: .
J gene: TRBJ2-7
D gene: .
V gene: TRBV12-3/TRBV12-4
CDR3 protein: CASSLTGRGHEQYF
CDR3 DNA: TGTGCCAGCAGTTTAACAGGGCGGGGACACGAGCAGTACTTC

clone size: .
J gene: TRBJ1-2
D gene: .
V gene: TRBV7-3
CDR3 protein: CAGFTGTVNYGYTF
CDR3 DNA: TGTGCCGGTTTTACCGGGACGGTTAACTATGGCTACACCTTC

clone size: .
J gene: TRBJ2-5
D gene: .
V gene: TRBV6-1
CDR3 protein: CASTKPPGRDNQETQYF
CDR3 DNA: TGTGCCAGCACCAAACCCCCGGGAAGGGATAACCAAGAGACCCAGTACTTC

clone size: .
J gene: TRBJ2-3
D gene: .
V gene: TRBV11-2
CDR3 protein: CASSLGRGRTTQYF
CDR3 DNA: TGTGCCAGCAGCTTAGGTCGGGGGCGTACTACGCAGTATTTT

clone size: .
J gene: TRBJ1-5
D gene: TRBD1
V gene: TRBV20-1
CDR3 protein: CSARNRGNQPQHF
CDR3 DNA: TGCAGTGCTAGGAACAGGGGTAATCAGCCCCAGCATTTT

clone size: few
J gene: TRBJ2-3
D gene: .
V gene: TRBV7-2
CDR3 protein: CASSWWSGGSTDTQYF
CDR3 DNA: TGTGCCAGCAGTTGGTGGTCGGGCGGTAGCACAGATACGCAGTATTTT

clone size: .
J gene: TRBJ2-1
D gene: .
V gene: TRBV29-1
CDR3 protein: CSGRRGAYEQFF
CDR3 DNA: TGCAGCGGGCGCAGGGGAGCGTACGAGCAGTTCTTC

clone size: few
J gene: TRBJ2-1
D gene: .
V gene: TRBV5-1
CDR3 protein: CASSLSPINEQFF
CDR3 DNA: TGCGCCAGCAGTCTTAGCCCGATCAATGAGCAGTTCTTC

clone size: .
J gene: TRBJ2-1
D gene: TRBD1
V gene: TRBV27
CDR3 protein: CASSSWLGQVSNDEQFF
CDR3 DNA: TGTGCCAGCAGTTCCTGGCTGGGACAGGTTAGTAATGATGAGCAGTTCTTC